These T cell receptor beta chains were read from a single sample in a study of chemoradiotherapy in HPV16-positive cancers. Produced via immunoSEQ multiplex PCR; TCRdb's table is partial and in-frame only. Of about 12,000 clones listed, around four fifths are singletons. Sampling took place from a patient who underwent chemoradiotherapy. Source of these receptors: a human donor with HPV-associated anogenital cancer. Both conserved end residues are part of each CDR3. D genes are given only for firm matches. Clone size is stated in some rows and not others, as once, few, many or a class when expanded.

v_gene	j_gene	abundance	d_gene	CDR3nt	CDR3aa
TRBV6-5	TRBJ1-5	-	-	TGTGCCACCAATTCGGGCCTTAGCAATCAGCCCCAGCATTTT	CATNSGLSNQPQHF
TRBV7-6	TRBJ2-7	-	TRBD2	TGTGCCAGCAGCTCAGGACTAGCGGGGGGGCCAACCGAGCAGTACTTC	CASSSGLAGGPTEQYF
TRBV4-3	TRBJ2-5	once	-	TGCGCCAGCAGTCCACAGGTAGTTGGGGAGACCCAGTACTTC	CASSPQVVGETQYF
TRBV19	TRBJ1-2	-	TRBD1	TGTGCCAGTAGTGATCCGGGACAGGGCGTCGATGGCTACACCTTC	CASSDPGQGVDGYTF
TRBV11-2	TRBJ2-1	-	-	TGTGCCAGCAGCTTAGTGACAGTTGGCGAGCAGTTCTTC	CASSLVTVGEQFF
TRBV25-1	TRBJ1-3	once	TRBD1	TGTGCCAGCAGCCCCTCAGCAGGGGGTAGAAGTGGAAACACCATATATTTT	CASSPSAGGRSGNTIYF
TRBV5-1	TRBJ1-1	-	TRBD1	TGCGCCAGCAGCCCTATCCGACAGGGAAGAAGAGACACTGAAGCTTTCTTT	CASSPIRQGRRDTEAFF
TRBV11-2	TRBJ1-2	-	-	TGTGCCAGCAGCTTATGGGGCCGAGGGGGTAGTGGGGGCTACACCTTC	CASSLWGRGGSGGYTF
TRBV15	TRBJ1-2	-	-	TGTGCCACCAGCCCCCGGGCGACAGGCTATGGCTACACCTTC	CATSPRATGYGYTF
TRBV7-8	TRBJ2-4	-	-	TGTGCCAGCAGCCTGGACCTCGGTCGAGGGATTCAGTACTTC	CASSLDLGRGIQYF
TRBV11-2	TRBJ2-7	-	-	TGTGCCAGCAGCCAACCTCGTGGAGGTCGGTACGAGCAGTACTTC	CASSQPRGGRYEQYF
TRBV7-2	TRBJ1-2	-	-	TGTGCCAGCAGCCCGGGGTGGGGGAGCTATGGCTACACCTTC	CASSPGWGSYGYTF
TRBV9	TRBJ1-2	-	TRBD1	TGTGCCAGCAGCGACGGGACAGGCCTTTATGGCTACACCTTC	CASSDGTGLYGYTF
TRBV29-1	TRBJ1-1	-	-	TGCAGCGTTGATTTGGAGACTGAAGCTTTCTTT	CSVDLETEAFF
TRBV6-4	TRBJ1-1	-	-	TGTGCCAGCAGTGACAGCCCGAACACTGAAGCTTTCTTT	CASSDSPNTEAFF
TRBV10-3	TRBJ2-1	-	TRBD2	TGTGCCATCAGCTATAGCGGGGGGGCCGGAGTTTACAATGAGCAGTTCTTC	CAISYSGGAGVYNEQFF
TRBV28	TRBJ1-6	-	-	TGTGCCAGCAGTTTGGGGAACCGGTCACCCCTCCACTTT	CASSLGNRSPLHF
TRBV5-8	TRBJ1-2	-	-	TGTGCCAGCAGCTTGTGGCCGGGACGAGTTAGTGGCTACACCTTC	CASSLWPGRVSGYTF
TRBV4-3	TRBJ1-1	-	-	TGCGCCAGCAGCCTCTGGGTCAACACTGAAGCTTTCTTT	CASSLWVNTEAFF
TRBV7-2	TRBJ2-1	-	-	TGTGCCAGCAGCCCCCTCAAGGGGCCAAATGAGCAGTTCTTC	CASSPLKGPNEQFF
TRBV4-3	TRBJ2-1	-	TRBD2	TGCGCCAGCAGCCAATCGGCTAGCGGGGCTACCTACAATGAGCAGTTCTTC	CASSQSASGATYNEQFF
TRBV5-5	TRBJ1-2	-	-	TGTGCCAGCAGCGGGGTGACAGTCGGAAGGGGCTACACCTTC	CASSGVTVGRGYTF
TRBV7-3	TRBJ2-1	-	-	TGTGCCAGCAGCTTAGAAGGTAGCTCCTACAATGAGCAGTTCTTC	CASSLEGSSYNEQFF
TRBV29-1	TRBJ1-2	-	-	TGCAGCGTTGAAGATCGTCGGGACTTCTATGGCTACACCTTC	CSVEDRRDFYGYTF
TRBV29-1	TRBJ2-7	-	-	TGCAGCGTTGGAAGGCAGGGGGAGCAGTACTTC	CSVGRQGEQYF
TRBV19	TRBJ1-1	-	-	TGTGCCAGTAGTATTACGGGCGGAAACACTGAAGCTTTCTTT	CASSITGGNTEAFF
TRBV4-1	TRBJ2-7	once	-	TGCGCCAGCAGCCAAGATAGTGCGGTTTACGAGCAGTACTTC	CASSQDSAVYEQYF
TRBV19	TRBJ1-5	-	-	TGTGCCAGTAGTTCGTGGATCCTTCAGCCCCAGCATTTT	CASSSWILQPQHF
TRBV5-1	TRBJ1-1	once	TRBD1	TGCGCCAGCAGCTCCTGGGACAGCATGAACACTGAAGCTTTCTTT	CASSSWDSMNTEAFF
TRBV5-6	TRBJ1-1	-	-	TGTGCCAGCAGCTTGTACGGGGTGGACACTGAAGCTTTCTTT	CASSLYGVDTEAFF
TRBV5-4	TRBJ2-7	few	-	TGTGCCAGCAGCAATCACAGGGATCACGAGCAGTACTTC	CASSNHRDHEQYF
TRBV9	TRBJ1-4	-	-	TGTGCCAGCAGTTACTCCGGGACGGATAATGAAAAACTGTTTTTT	CASSYSGTDNEKLFF
TRBV19	TRBJ1-1	-	-	TGTGCCAGTAACCGGGGACTCAGGAACACTGAAGCTTTCTTT	CASNRGLRNTEAFF
TRBV9	TRBJ2-1	-	TRBD2	TGTGCCAGCAGCCCTGGGCGGGGAGGGTCCTACAATGAGCAGTTCTTC	CASSPGRGGSYNEQFF
TRBV7-8	TRBJ2-2	-	-	TGTGCCAGCAGCTTAAATGGGGCGAGGACCGGGGAGCTGTTTTTT	CASSLNGARTGELFF
TRBV10-3	TRBJ1-1	-	-	TGTGCCATCACCGGGGGCATGAACACTGAAGCTTTCTTT	CAITGGMNTEAFF
TRBV6-6	TRBJ1-4	-	-	TGTGCCAGCAGTTACGTGGTAGCGTTAGGCGAAACACTGTTTTTT	CASSYVVALGETLFF
TRBV6-1	TRBJ1-3	-	-	TGTGCCAGCAGTGAGAGATCTGGAAACACCATATATTTT	CASSERSGNTIYF
TRBV5-6	TRBJ2-6	-	-	TGTGCCAGCAGCTTCGACAGGCCGCTCTGGGCCAACGTCCTGACTTTC	CASSFDRPLWANVLTF
TRBV5-1	TRBJ2-7	-	-	TGCGCCAGCGCCACAGGAGCCTCCTACGAGCAGTACTTC	CASATGASYEQYF
TRBV29-1	TRBJ1-2	-	TRBD1	TGCAGCGTTGAGAAAGGGACAGGCTTTTCCCGTGGCTACACCTTC	CSVEKGTGFSRGYTF
TRBV11-2	TRBJ2-7	-	TRBD1	TGTGCCAGCAGCCCCTGGACAGGAACAAAGACCTACGAGCAGTACTTC	CASSPWTGTKTYEQYF
TRBV19	TRBJ1-4	-	-	TGTGCCAGTAGTATTCTCGGGACGGGAGAAAAACTGTTTTTT	CASSILGTGEKLFF
TRBV7-2	TRBJ2-5	-	-	TGTGCCAGCAGCTTAGGAAGACAGCAAGAGACCCAGTACTTC	CASSLGRQQETQYF
TRBV10-1	TRBJ1-6	-	-	TGCGCCAGCTCTTCAGGCAGGGCCATTCGGGCCCTCCACTTT	CASSSGRAIRALHF
TRBV9	TRBJ1-2	-	-	TGTGCCAGCAGCGTGCCCTCCCGGACAGACGACTATGGCTACACCTTC	CASSVPSRTDDYGYTF
TRBV5-1	TRBJ2-7	-	-	TGCGCCAGCAGTTCCGACTACGAGCAGTACTTC	CASSSDYEQYF
TRBV19	TRBJ2-7	-	TRBD2	TGTGCCAGTAGTGTCGCCGGGACTAGCGGTTACGAGCAGTACTTC	CASSVAGTSGYEQYF
TRBV7-3	TRBJ2-3	-	TRBD2	TGTGCCAGCAGTTCTGATATTAGCGGGGGCAGAGATACGCAGTATTTT	CASSSDISGGRDTQYF
TRBV11-2	TRBJ1-1	-	TRBD1	TGTGCCAGCAGTTACAGGGGGACGAACACTGAAGCTTTCTTT	CASSYRGTNTEAFF
TRBV5-1	TRBJ2-1	-	-	TGCGCCAGCAGCGTCGGGAATACAGGGTACAATGAGCAGTTCTTC	CASSVGNTGYNEQFF
TRBV4-2	TRBJ2-1	-	TRBD1	TGTGCCAGCAGTCCCGGGACAGGGGCTTCGGATGAGCAGTTCTTC	CASSPGTGASDEQFF
TRBV13	TRBJ1-5	-	-	TGTGCCAGCAGCTCCGCATCACAGGGCAGCAATCAGCCCCAGCATTTT	CASSSASQGSNQPQHF
TRBV5-6	TRBJ1-2	-	-	TGTGCCAGCAGCGCCGGACAGTCTAACTATGGCTACACCTTC	CASSAGQSNYGYTF
TRBV7-2	TRBJ1-6	-	-	TGTGCCAGCAGCTTAGCGCAGACACCCCGGGGTAATTCACCCCTCCACTTT	CASSLAQTPRGNSPLHF